Presented here are 26 T cell receptor beta chains from one specimen sequenced in a study of T cell responses to AZD1222 COVID-19 vaccine (dated by TCRdb to about 2021). The sample's time point label, in plain terms: baseline before first vaccination. The library came from the immunoSEQ multiplex PCR assay. Not all clones reach the TCRdb copy of this immuneACCESS table, which keeps in-frame sequences only. Checked studies attribute under half of the gap to unresolved V genes and leave the rest unexplained. The sample table lists about 150,000 clones, roughly 91% of them with a count of one. The ten biggest clones cover about 9.1% of the sample. The material was peripheral blood, obtained on day 0 of AZD1222 vaccination. The receptors here all came from an adult in good health.

The sample holds a few counts of this clone. V and J are TRBV7-9 and TRBJ2-1, with TRBD2 as a possible D gene (6 bases). Germline values: CDR1 SEHNR, CDR2 FQNEAQ (reference sequence). With 6 bases removed from V and 7 bases from J, the gap between germline ends came to 16 bases. The CDR3 spans 14 residues. CDR3 coding DNA: TGTGCCAGCAGTTCCCCCCGAGGAGGGAATGAGCAGTTCTTC. It is translated as CASSSPRGGNEQFF.

This chain links TRBV7-9 with TRBJ2-2; no firm D call. CDR3 size: 14 residues. CDR1 SEHNR and CDR2 FQNEAQ come from the germline V gene (reference sequence). V lost 5 bases, J lost 0 bases, and 7 bases lay in between. In DNA form, the CDR3 reads TGTGCCAGCAGCGCGTATCCGAACACCGGGGAGCTGTTTTTT. Amino acid sequence: CASSAYPNTGELFF. The variable domain in full, with the rest retrieved from reference TRBV7-9 and TRBJ2-2, is DTGVSQNPRHKITKRGQNVTFRCDPISEHNRLYWYRQTLGQGPEFLTYFQNEAQLEKSRLLSDRFSAERPKGSFSTLEIQRTEQGDSAMYLCASSAYPNTGELFFGEGSRLTVL.

The chain combines TRBV30 with TRBJ1-1; D might be TRBD1 (6 bases). The CDR3 is made up of 14 amino acids. The ends were cut back, 4 bases at V and 0 bases at J, with 12 bases in the middle. The V gene's germline CDR1 is GTSNPN and CDR2 SVGIG (reference sequence). This CDR3 reads CAWNNGGMNTEAFF. The CDR3 DNA reads as TGTGCCTGGAATAACGGGGGCATGAACACTGAAGCTTTCTTT.

The chain uses TRBV28 and TRBJ1-2; weak D call: TRBD1 (5 bases). V lost 5 bases to trimming and J lost 2 bases, with 15 bases between them. The CDR3 has 15 amino acids. Germline loops: CDR1 MDHEN, CDR2 SYDVKM. The CDR3 DNA reads TGTGCCAGCAGTACGACGACAGCGTCAAACTATGGCTACACCTTC. It translates to CASSTTTASNYGYTF.

This chain joins TRBV7-3 and TRBJ2-4; 10 nucleotides line up with TRBD1. The V segment lost 4 bases and the J segment 9 bases; nucleotides outside the gene matches: 6. The CDR3 spans 14 residues. From germline, CDR1 is SGHTA and CDR2 FQGTGA. This CDR3 is CASSSTGGNGIQYF. The CDR3 DNA is TGTGCCAGCAGCTCGACAGGGGGCAATGGCATTCAGTACTTC.

This chain joins TRBV15 and TRBJ1-5; possible D gene TRBD1, 5 bases. V was pared by 0 bases and J by 0 bases, with 12 bases between. The CDR3 is 17 amino acids. Looked up from germline, CDR1 is LNHNV and CDR2 is YYDKDF (reference sequence). The CDR3 sequence: CATSRDGGEYSNQPQHF. CDR3 bases: TGTGCCACCAGCAGAGATGGGGGGGAGTATAGCAATCAGCCCCAGCATTTT.

V and J are TRBV5-1 and TRBJ1-1; tentatively, D is TRBD1 (6 bases). The germline gives CDR1 SGHRS, CDR2 YFSETQ. CDR3 length: 16 amino acids. V lost 4 bases to trimming and J lost 4 bases, with 20 bases between them. This CDR3 is CASSVGATGARTEAFF. CDR3 bases: TGCGCCAGCAGCGTGGGGGCTACGGGAGCTCGCACTGAAGCTTTCTTT.

The chain joins TRBV12-5 to TRBJ1-2; TRBD1 matches 10 bases. Germline CDR1 reads LGHNT; CDR2 reads FRNRAP. V was pared by 2 bases and J by 7 bases, with 13 bases of the junction left unmatched. The length of the CDR3 is 17 residues. The chain's CDR3 is CASGLMIVSDRGVGYTF. CDR3 in DNA: TGTGCTAGTGGTTTGATGATCGTTTCGGACAGGGGGGTTGGCTACACCTTC.

The chain joins TRBV4-1 to TRBJ1-5, with 9 bases fitting TRBD1. J was trimmed by 7 bases and V by 1 base; bases with no gene match: 5. CDR1 MGHRA and CDR2 YSYEKL come from the germline V gene. CDR3 length equals 15 residues. The CDR3 DNA sequence: TGCGCCAGCAGCCAAGGGGACAGGGCCATCCAGCCCCAGCATTTT. It is translated as CASSQGDRAIQPQHF.

The genes are TRBV30 and TRBJ2-1; 9 bases line up with TRBD2. Trimming removed 8 bases from V and 4 bases from J; junction bases left unmatched: 18. Germline CDR1 GTSNPN, CDR2 SVGIG (reference sequence). The CDR3 has 17 amino acids. The DNA for the CDR3 is TGTGCCCAAGCGGGGGGTAGGACTCCCTCGCGGTACAATGAGCAGTTCTTC. It encodes CAQAGGRTPSRYNEQFF.

The J gene is TRBJ2-2, the V gene TRBV4-1; maybe TRBD1 (6 bases). Trimming removed 0 bases at V and 10 bases at J, with 18 bases between. The length of the CDR3 is 16 residues. Germline-derived CDR1 and CDR2 are MGHRA and YSYEKL. The CDR3 protein is CASSQDWVRGGEELFF. Written as DNA, the CDR3 is TGCGCCAGCAGCCAAGATTGGGTCAGGGGCGGCGAGGAGCTGTTTTTT.

V gene TRBV7-9 combines with J gene TRBJ1-4; D not resolved. V lost 5 bases and J 0 bases, leaving 7 bases between the germline ends. The CDR3 spans 14 residues. From germline, CDR1 is SEHNR and CDR2 FQNEAQ (reference sequence). The CDR3 protein is CASSRRATNEKLFF. CDR3 sequence (DNA): TGTGCCAGCAGCCGCCGAGCAACTAATGAAAAACTGTTTTTT.

The rearrangement links TRBV10-2 to TRBJ2-7, with D possibly matching TRBD1 (5 bases). Germline V gives CDR1 WSHSY, CDR2 SAAADI. The CDR3 extends over 12 amino acids. V was trimmed by 6 bases and J by 9 bases, leaving 15 bases between them. The CDR3 sequence: CASRVDRQGQYF. The CDR3 DNA follows: TGCGCCAGCAGGGTGGACCGCCAGGGGCAGTACTTC.

This clone has just one count. The rearrangement links TRBV10-3 to TRBJ2-3; D uncertain. Germline CDR1 and CDR2: ENHRY and SYGVKD. V lost 10 bases and J 6 bases, leaving 11 bases between the germline ends. This CDR3 has 11 amino acids. Written as DNA, the CDR3 is TGTGCCACCCTCCTTCAGGATACGCAGTATTTT. Its translation: CATLLQDTQYF.

V and J are TRBV19 and TRBJ1-2; 10 bases are a match to TRBD1. Losses at the gene ends were 4 bases for V and 8 bases for J; bases not matched to a gene: 10. The CDR3 covers 15 residues. CDR1 LNHDA and CDR2 SQIVND come from the germline V gene (reference sequence). The chain's CDR3 is CASSTPRDRGGGYTF. Here the CDR3 DNA reads TGTGCCAGTAGTACCCCGAGGGACAGGGGAGGAGGCTACACCTTC.

The V gene is TRBV9, the J gene TRBJ1-2, with D uncertain. Trimming stripped 3 bases from V and 4 bases from J, with 10 bases between. CDR1 is SGDLS and CDR2 is YYNGEE in the germline V gene. This CDR3 region has 13 residues. CDR3: CASSAQASYGYTF. CDR3 nucleotide sequence: TGTGCCAGCAGCGCCCAGGCTTCCTATGGCTACACCTTC.

This CDR3 is CASSLSWANSRTDTQYF. The CDR3 nucleotides read TGTGCCAGCAGTTTATCCTGGGCCAACTCCCGCACAGATACGCAGTATTTT. The chain has TRBV27 and TRBJ2-3; D remains ambiguous. This CDR3 comprises 17 residues. The germline V gene has CDR1 MNHEY and CDR2 SMNVEV (reference sequence). The germline V and J ends were trimmed by 0 bases and 1 base, with 14 bases remaining between them.

This clone showed up just a few times. The chain uses TRBV2 and TRBJ1-1; possibly TRBD1 for D (6 bases). The CDR3 covers 16 residues. Germline V lookup: CDR1 SNHLY, CDR2 FYNNEI. Deletions cut 4 bases from V and 3 bases from J, with 18 bases between. The CDR3 protein is CASSGGGAAPDTEAFF. CDR3 sequence (DNA): TGTGCCAGCAGTGGGGGGGGCGCGGCACCCGACACTGAAGCTTTCTTT.

The chain links TRBV7-9 to TRBJ2-3; 8 bases map to TRBD2. V gave up 5 bases and J gave up 2 bases; unmatched junction bases: 6. There are 15 residues in the CDR3. The germline CDR1 and CDR2 sequences are SEHNR and FQNEAQ (reference sequence). The CDR3 here is CASSLIAGTTDTQYF. CDR3 sequence (DNA): TGTGCCAGCAGCCTCATAGCGGGGACCACAGATACGCAGTATTTT.

V and J are TRBV27 and TRBJ1-2, with D perhaps matching TRBD1 (6 bases). CDR3 length: 16 residues. V lost 0 bases to trimming and J lost 4 bases, with 15 bases between them. Germline values: CDR1 MNHEY, CDR2 SMNVEV (reference sequence). CDR3 in amino acids: CASSLSLGAISYGYTF. The DNA of the CDR3 is TGTGCCAGCAGTTTATCGCTGGGGGCGATCTCCTATGGCTACACCTTC.

This chain connects TRBV28 to TRBJ1-3; D is perhaps TRBD1 (6 bases). The CDR3 is 17 amino acids. Germline V gene lookup returns CDR1 MDHEN and CDR2 SYDVKM. Trimming took 1 base from V and 2 from J, leaving 15 bases between them. The CDR3 coding sequence is TGTGCCAGCAGTTTATACGGTGGGGGGGCTCCTGGAAACACCATATATTTT. It translates to CASSLYGGGAPGNTIYF.

This clone was seen once. The chain recombines TRBV2 with TRBJ1-6, with 8 positions matching TRBD1. Trimming took 6 bases from V and 11 from J; bases not matched to a gene: 12. Germline CDR1 reads SNHLY; CDR2 reads FYNNEI. The CDR3 consists of 15 residues. CDR3 region: CASRGPRQGMAPLHF. The CDR3, as DNA: TGTGCCAGCAGGGGACCCAGACAGGGGATGGCACCCCTCCACTTT.

The rearrangement uses TRBV14 and TRBJ2-6; 7 bases map to TRBD1. Per the germline V gene, CDR1 is SGHDN and CDR2 is FVKESK. The CDR3 spans 15 residues. V was pared by 6 bases and J by 4 bases, with 6 bases of the junction left unmatched. DNA of the CDR3: TGTGCCAGCAGTCCCACAGGGGTAGGGGCCAACGTCCTGACTTTC. Translation gives CASSPTGVGANVLTF.

The chain uses TRBV10-3 and TRBJ1-2, with D tentatively TRBD1 (5 bases). Germline CDR1 ENHRY, CDR2 SYGVKD. V lost 3 bases, J lost 6 bases, and 17 bases lay in between. This CDR3 spans 15 amino acids. CDR3 sequence: CAISDQGSGLHGYTF. As DNA, the CDR3 is TGTGCCATCAGTGACCAGGGATCGGGCTTGCATGGCTACACCTTC.

The chain recombines TRBV11-2 with TRBJ2-3, with unresolved D. This CDR3 is built from 13 residues. The germline V gene has CDR1 SGHAT and CDR2 FQNNGV. Deletions cut 5 bases from V and 6 bases from J, with 12 bases between. CDR3 nucleotides: TGTGCCAGCAGCCCAACTCGCAGCGATACGCAGTATTTT. Protein sequence: CASSPTRSDTQYF.

This chain links TRBV5-6 with TRBJ1-6, with D possibly matching TRBD1 (6 bases). CDR3 length: 16 amino acids. CDR1 is SGHDT and CDR2 is YYEEEE in the germline V gene. The V and J ends lost 5 bases and 10 bases respectively, with 22 bases between them. CDR3 in amino acids: CASSTGYLTPGSPLHF. The DNA for the CDR3 is TGTGCCAGCAGTACAGGGTATCTGACTCCTGGATCACCCCTCCACTTT.